The clone carrying this TCR beta chain was observed a handful of times. Its matching antigen is unknown. The source of the sample is a study of beta chain features in type 1 diabetes. Overall study: Examination of sorted cells across all samples involved over 85,000,000 cells.

The CDR3 spans 16 residues. CDR1 is MNHNY, CDR2 SVGAGI, per germline (reference sequence). Losses at the gene ends were 4 bases for V and 5 bases for J; bases not matched to a gene: 13. Overall study findings and caveats: Shortening that was moderate but significant affected the TCRB CDR3s of Type 1 diabetes patients in all four CD4+ subsets. Compared to healthy donors, patients appeared to have naive, central memory and Treg TCRB repertoires that were more alike.

The sequenced template was cDNA made from the entire isolated RNA. Some clones are missing from TCRdb's copy, which holds only in-frame ones; the method was immunoSEQ multiplex PCR. Of roughly 180,000 clones in the sample, 7.5% to 8.5% are singletons; the top ten hold about 0.5%. The origin of this receptor is a man between 18 and 35 years old with type 1 diabetes. The chain is built from TRBV6-6 and TRBJ1-1, with 7 bases lining up with TRBD1. Sequencing used central memory CD4+ T cells from blood. CDR3 nucleotide sequence: TGTGCCAGCAGTTCCCTGAGGCGAACAGGGGAGACTGAAGCTTTCTTT. Translated, it gives CASSSLRRTGETEAFF.